The TCR beta chain under discussion was sequenced for a study of blood T cell repertoires in COVID-19. Background on the study: Sites across the United States, Italy and Spain contributed samples from acute and convalescent COVID-19. PBMCs, B-cell-depleted T cells, or T cells provided the cDNA or gDNA that made up the material.

This clone was counted once. As originally analysed: Using reference gene primer amplification, nucleated cell counts were estimated. Clones were read by immunoSEQ multiplex PCR, and TCRdb kept only the in-frame ones, dropping some. Clone size and the V and J calls come from that table; the DNA yielded D and trimming. The table has approximately 250,000 clones, approximately 82% seen once. V was pared by 1 base and J by 3 bases, with 10 bases between. The length of the CDR3 is 15 residues. Germline CDR1 LGHNA, CDR2 YSLEER. The chain has TRBV4-3 and TRBJ2-1; D perhaps matches TRBD2 (7 bases). This sequence originates from a woman aged 35 to 49 who had recovered from COVID-19. The specimen was peripheral blood. Here the CDR3 reads CASSQGGGDYNEQFF. In DNA form, the CDR3 reads TGCGCCAGCAGCCAAGGCGGGGGCGACTACAATGAGCAGTTCTTC.